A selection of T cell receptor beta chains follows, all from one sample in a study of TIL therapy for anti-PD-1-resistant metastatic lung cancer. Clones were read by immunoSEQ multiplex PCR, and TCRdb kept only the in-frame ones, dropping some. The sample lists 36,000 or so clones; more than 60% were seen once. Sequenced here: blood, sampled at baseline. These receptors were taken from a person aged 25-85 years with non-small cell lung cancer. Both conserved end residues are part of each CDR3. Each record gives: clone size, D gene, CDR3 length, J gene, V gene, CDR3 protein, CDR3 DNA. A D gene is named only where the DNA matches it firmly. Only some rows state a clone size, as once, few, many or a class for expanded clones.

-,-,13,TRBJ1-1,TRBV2,CASMSRWNTEAFF,TGTGCCAGCATGAGCAGGTGGAACACTGAAGCTTTCTTT
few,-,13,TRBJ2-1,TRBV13,CASSSRAPNEQFF,TGTGCCAGCAGCTCGAGAGCTCCCAATGAGCAGTTCTTC
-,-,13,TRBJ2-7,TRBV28,CASSFGKSYEQYF,TGTGCCAGCAGTTTTGGCAAGTCCTACGAGCAGTACTTC
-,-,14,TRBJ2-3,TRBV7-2,CASSLVGGTDTQYF,TGTGCCAGCAGCTTGGTGGGGGGCACAGATACGCAGTATTTT
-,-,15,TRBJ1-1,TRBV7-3,CASSLILGPNTEAFF,TGTGCCAGCAGCTTAATCCTAGGGCCGAACACTGAAGCTTTCTTT
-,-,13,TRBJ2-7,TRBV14,CASSQRRSYEQYF,TGTGCCAGCAGCCAACGGCGGAGCTACGAGCAGTACTTC
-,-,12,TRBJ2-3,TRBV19,CASSISGDTQYF,TGTGCCAGTAGTATCAGCGGAGATACGCAGTATTTT
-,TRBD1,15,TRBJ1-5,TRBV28,CASSNRGLVDQPQHF,TGTGCCAGCAGTAACAGGGGGCTCGTAGATCAGCCCCAGCATTTT
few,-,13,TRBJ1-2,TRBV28,CASRHGNPYGYTF,TGTGCCAGCCGACACGGAAACCCCTATGGCTACACCTTC
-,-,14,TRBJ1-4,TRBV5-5,CASSLGSGAEKLFF,TGTGCCAGCAGCCTAGGGTCGGGGGCAGAAAAACTGTTTTTT
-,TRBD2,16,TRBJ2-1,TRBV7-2,CASSLAASGPNNEQFF,TGTGCCAGCAGCTTAGCCGCTAGCGGACCGAACAATGAGCAGTTCTTC
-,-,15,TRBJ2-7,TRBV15,CATSRDLRGTYEQYF,TGTGCCACCAGCAGAGATCTTAGGGGAACCTACGAGCAGTACTTC
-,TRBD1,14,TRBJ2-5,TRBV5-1,CASSFGTDQETQYF,TGCGCCAGCAGCTTCGGGACAGATCAAGAGACCCAGTACTTC
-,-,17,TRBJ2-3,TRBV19,CASSINGGAFNLDTQYF,TGTGCCAGTAGTATTAACGGGGGTGCGTTTAACTTGGATACGCAGTATTTT
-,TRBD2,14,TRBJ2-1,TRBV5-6,CASRMVAGVNEQFF,TGTGCCAGCAGGATGGTAGCGGGAGTCAATGAGCAGTTCTTC
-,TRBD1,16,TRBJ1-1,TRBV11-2,CASSLYLGQLNTEAFF,TGTGCCAGCAGCTTATACTTGGGACAGCTGAACACTGAAGCTTTCTTT
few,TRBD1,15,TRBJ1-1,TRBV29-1,CSVDRGQGAVTEAFF,TGCAGCGTTGACAGGGGGCAGGGGGCAGTGACTGAAGCTTTCTTT
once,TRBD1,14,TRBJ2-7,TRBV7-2,CASSRDRWIYEQYF,TGTGCCAGCAGCCGGGACAGGTGGATCTACGAGCAGTACTTC
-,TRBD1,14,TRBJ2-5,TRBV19,CASSPRQGQETQYF,TGTGCCAGTAGTCCTCGACAGGGGCAAGAGACCCAGTACTTC
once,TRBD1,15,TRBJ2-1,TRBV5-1,CASSRPGTGYNEQFF,TGCGCCAGCAGCCGACCCGGGACAGGATACAATGAGCAGTTCTTC
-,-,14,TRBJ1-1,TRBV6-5,CASSYSLSGTEAFF,TGTGCCAGCAGTTACTCCCTGAGTGGCACTGAAGCTTTCTTT
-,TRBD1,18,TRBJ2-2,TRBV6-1,CASSETDRGPLSAGELFF,TGTGCCAGCAGTGAAACTGACAGGGGTCCGTTGAGCGCCGGGGAGCTGTTTTTT
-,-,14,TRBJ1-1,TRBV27,CASSLDQGNTEAFF,TGTGCCAGCAGCCTAGATCAGGGCAACACTGAAGCTTTCTTT
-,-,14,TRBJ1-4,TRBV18,CASSQGPVLERLFF,TGTGCCAGCTCACAGGGACCGGTGTTGGAGAGGCTGTTTTTT
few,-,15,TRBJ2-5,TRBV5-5,CASSLGVTSEETQYF,TGTGCCAGCAGCCTCGGGGTCACAAGCGAAGAGACCCAGTACTTC
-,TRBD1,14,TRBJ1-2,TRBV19,CASSRDSDFYGYTF,TGTGCCAGTAGCCGGGACAGTGACTTCTATGGCTACACCTTC
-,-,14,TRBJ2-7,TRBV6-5,CASSYRVRAHEQYF,TGTGCCAGCAGTTACCGGGTCAGGGCCCACGAGCAGTACTTC
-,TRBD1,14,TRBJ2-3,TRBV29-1,CSVESGTGTDTQYF,TGCAGCGTAGAATCCGGGACAGGCACAGATACGCAGTATTTT
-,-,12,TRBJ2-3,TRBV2,CATKTSTDTQYF,TGTGCCACCAAGACTAGCACAGATACGCAGTATTTT
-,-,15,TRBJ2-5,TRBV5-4,CASSLAGRSQETQYF,TGTGCCAGCAGCTTGGCAGGACGGTCCCAAGAGACCCAGTACTTC
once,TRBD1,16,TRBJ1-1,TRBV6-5,CASSLKNRGINTEAFF,TGTGCCAGCAGTTTGAAGAACAGGGGGATTAACACTGAAGCTTTCTTT
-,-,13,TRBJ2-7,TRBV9,CASSIGSSYEQYF,TGTGCCAGCAGCATAGGGAGTTCCTACGAGCAGTACTTC
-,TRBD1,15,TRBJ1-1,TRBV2,CASSPKSTGVTEAFF,TGTGCCAGCAGCCCAAAATCTACAGGGGTCACTGAAGCTTTCTTT